The 24 T cell receptor beta chains listed next were all sequenced from one sample in a study of blood T cell repertoires in COVID-19 (TCRdb year 2020). Libraries were prepared through the immunoSEQ multiplex PCR assay. This is the immuneACCESS table as TCRdb keeps it, with only in-frame sequences that have V and J called. A part of the clones is gone; compared with another copy, unresolved V genes explain less than half, and the rest is unexplained. The sample includes about 260,000 clones, with approximately 89% observed a single time. In total, the top ten clones hold about 2.9% of the sample. Sequencing was performed on PBMCs or T cells enriched from blood (not recorded which). The receptors here all came from a woman aged 40 to 49 who had been exposed to COVID-19.

The chain is built from TRBV7-8 and TRBJ2-7; tentatively, D is TRBD2 (6 bases). Germline assignment: CDR1 SGHVS and CDR2 FQNEAQ. CDR3 size: 13 residues. V gave up 3 bases and J gave up 3 bases, with 9 bases separating them. The CDR3 sequence is CASSFSGYYEQYV. In nucleotides, the CDR3 is TGTGCCAGCAGCTTCAGCGGGTACTACGAGCAGTACGTC.

V gene TRBV27 combines with J gene TRBJ2-5; unclear D gene. CDR1 and CDR2 from the germline V gene are MNHEY and SMNVEV (reference sequence). The V gene lost 6 bases and the J gene lost 3 bases, with 11 bases spanning the gap. CDR3 length: 13 residues. The CDR3 DNA reads as TGTGCCAGCAGACGGGTCAGAGAAGAGACCCAGTACTTC. Protein product: CASRRVREETQYF.

The V and J genes are TRBV2 and TRBJ2-1; D might be TRBD1 (5 bases). Trimming removed 4 bases from V and 10 bases from J, with 11 bases in between. CDR3 size: 12 residues. Germline assignment: CDR1 SNHLY and CDR2 FYNNEI. This chain's CDR3 is CASSGQGREQFF. CDR3 bases: TGTGCCAGCAGTGGTCAGGGTAGGGAGCAGTTCTTC.

The chain joins TRBV19 to TRBJ1-5; the match to TRBD1 covers 8 bases. V lost 5 bases, J lost 4 bases, and 7 bases stayed unmatched. CDR1 is LNHDA and CDR2 is SQIVND in the germline V gene (reference sequence). The CDR3 length is 15 residues. The CDR3 protein is CASSARTGMNQPQHF. CDR3 bases: TGTGCCAGTAGTGCCCGGACAGGGATGAATCAGCCCCAGCATTTT.

This clone has just one count. The CDR3 DNA reads as TGTGCCATCAGTGGTACTAGCGGGGTGGATACGCAGTATTTT. It translates to CAISGTSGVDTQYF. This sequence joins TRBV10-3 and TRBJ2-3; 10 bases agree with TRBD2. This CDR3 has 14 amino acids. Germline V gene lookup returns CDR1 ENHRY and CDR2 SYGVKD. V lost 4 bases, J lost 6 bases, and 4 bases stayed unmatched.

The CDR3: CASSQNSGQGAQERYF. CDR3 DNA: TGTGCCAGCAGCCAGAACTCTGGACAGGGGGCCCAAGAGAGGTACTTC. The chain recombines TRBV3-1 (or the pseudogene TRBV3-2) with TRBJ2-5; 11 bases align to TRBD1. The V gene end was trimmed by 3 bases and the J gene end by 13 bases; junction bases not matched to a gene: 16. Looked up from germline, CDR1 is LGHDT and CDR2 is YNNKEL (reference sequence). CDR3 length: 16 amino acids.

J is TRBJ2-6 and V is TRBV4-1; D ambiguous. The V end was cut by 0 bases, the J end by 0 bases, with 3 bases between. CDR1 and CDR2 from the germline V gene are MGHRA and YSYEKL. The CDR3 covers 15 residues. The chain's CDR3 is CASSQDSSGANVLTF. The CDR3 DNA is TGCGCCAGCAGCCAAGATAGCTCTGGGGCCAACGTCCTGACTTTC.

The chain couples TRBV4-2 to TRBJ2-3; 13 nucleotides agree with TRBD2. J gave up 2 bases and V 2 bases, and 4 bases lay outside the gene matches. The CDR3 has 17 residues. Germline V gene sequence: CDR1 LGHNA, CDR2 YNFKEQ. The CDR3 region has the DNA TGTGCCAGCAGCCAACAGGGACTAGCGGGGTTCACAGATACGCAGTATTTT. Amino acid sequence: CASSQQGLAGFTDTQYF.

The chain joins TRBV27 to TRBJ2-7; D is unclear. This CDR3 region has 11 residues. V lost 4 bases to trimming and J lost 2 bases, with 3 bases between them. CDR1 MNHEY and CDR2 SMNVEV come from the germline V gene (reference sequence). The CDR3 coding sequence is TGTGCCAGCAGTTCCGCCTACGAGCAGTACGTC. It codes for CASSSAYEQYV.

The V gene is TRBV5-6, the J gene TRBJ2-7; 8 positions agree with TRBD2. The CDR3 is 17 residues long. Germline V lookup: CDR1 SGHDT, CDR2 YYEEEE. V trimming: 3 bases; J trimming: 0 bases; junction bases outside the gene matches: 11. CDR3 bases: TGTGCCAGCAGCTCCCCTGGAGCGGGGGAGAGCTCCTACGAGCAGTACTTC. This sequence encodes CASSSPGAGESSYEQYF. The entire variable domain, with the rest obtained from reference TRBV5-6 and TRBJ2-7, is as follows: DAGVTQSPTHLIKTRGQQVTLRCSPKSGHDTVSWYQQALGQGPQFIFQYYEEEERQRGNFPDRFSGHQFPNYSSELNVNALLLGDSALYLCASSSPGAGESSYEQYFGPGTRLTVT.

The V call is TRBV6-4, the J call TRBJ1-1; D ambiguous. From germline, CDR1 is MRHNA and CDR2 SNTAGT. This CDR3 has 13 residues. The V and J ends lost 4 bases and 1 base respectively, with 7 bases between them. The CDR3, as DNA: TGTGCCAGCAGTGTGGAGAGGAACACTGAAGCTTTCTTT. It yields the protein CASSVERNTEAFF.

The chain carries TRBV10-3 and TRBJ1-1; the D gene is possibly TRBD1 (5 bases). This CDR3 is built from 13 residues. Germline values: CDR1 ENHRY, CDR2 SYGVKD. The V end lost 2 bases, the J end lost 6 bases, and 10 bases lay between the germline ends. CDR3 protein: CAISERQISEAFF. Here the CDR3 DNA reads TGTGCCATCAGTGAGAGACAGATTTCTGAAGCTTTCTTT.

The chain combines TRBV7-9 with TRBJ2-2, with TRBD2 as a possible D gene (6 bases). The CDR3 has 14 residues. The V end was cut by 5 bases, the J end by 4 bases, with 11 bases between. CDR1 is SEHNR, CDR2 FQNEAQ, per germline (reference sequence). CDR3 DNA: TGTGCCAGCAGCCCATCAGCGGGCACCGGGGAGCTGTTTTTT. Residues: CASSPSAGTGELFF.

The chain carries TRBV2 and TRBJ2-5, with TRBD2 matching 7 bases. From germline, CDR1 is SNHLY and CDR2 FYNNEI. Losses at the gene ends were 5 bases for V and 3 bases for J; bases not matched to a gene: 6. The CDR3 has 14 amino acids. CDR3 protein: CASSIRLAEETQYF. The DNA for the CDR3 is TGTGCCAGCAGTATAAGACTAGCAGAAGAGACCCAGTACTTC.

The chain uses TRBV13 and TRBJ1-3, with 9 bases lining up with TRBD1. Trimming cost V 5 bases and J 1 base; bases outside gene matches: 6. The germline CDR1 and CDR2 sequences are PRHDT and FYEKMQ (reference sequence). The CDR3 length is 16 residues. For the CDR3, the DNA is TGTGCCAGCAGCACAGGGACAGGGCCTTCTGGAAACACCATATATTTT. Translation gives CASSTGTGPSGNTIYF.

This chain links TRBV19 with TRBJ1-5; 9 bases align to TRBD1. The CDR3 covers 15 residues. V was clipped by 5 bases and J by 7 bases; unmatched bases: 9. Germline loops: CDR1 LNHDA, CDR2 SQIVND (reference sequence). The CDR3 DNA reads as TGTGCCAGTAGTCCTTGGACAGGGGATCACCAGCCCCAGCATTTT. Protein: CASSPWTGDHQPQHF.

This chain uses TRBV5-1 with TRBJ1-3; 7 positions agree with TRBD1. This CDR3 contains 16 residues. Germline loops: CDR1 SGHRS, CDR2 YFSETQ. The junction had 3 bases not matched to a gene; V was cut back by 0 bases and J by 0 bases. The CDR3 region is CASSLGDRASGNTIYF. CDR3 DNA: TGCGCCAGCAGCTTGGGCGACAGGGCCTCTGGAAACACCATATATTTT.

The rearrangement joins TRBV3-1 (or the pseudogene TRBV3-2) to TRBJ1-5; D gene unclear. The CDR3 contains 15 residues. V was clipped by 0 bases and J by 5 bases, with 11 bases between them. The germline gives CDR1 LGHDT, CDR2 YNNKEL (reference sequence). In DNA, the CDR3 is TGTGCCAGCAGCCAAGAGGCGGGTTCGGATCAGCCCCAGCATTTT. Amino acid sequence: CASSQEAGSDQPQHF.

The chain carries TRBV30 and TRBJ1-1, with D perhaps TRBD1 (5 bases). V gave up 1 base and J gave up 5 bases, with 8 bases separating them. The CDR3 is made up of 12 amino acids. Germline-derived CDR1 and CDR2 are GTSNPN and SVGIG (reference sequence). The CDR3 DNA reads TGTGCCTGGAGTGGGGGCCGGACTGAAGCTTTCTTT. It specifies CAWSGGRTEAFF.

About this clone: Other DNA sequences within the sample encode an identical CDR3. This chain uses TRBV6-5 with TRBJ2-5, with D possibly being TRBD2 (5 bases). Germline CDR1 is MNHEY and CDR2 is SVGAGI. Between the trimmed V and J ends, which lost 6 bases and 5 bases, there was a span of 7 bases. The CDR3 has 11 residues. This CDR3 is CASREVETQYF. CDR3 coding DNA: TGTGCCAGCAGGGAGGTGGAGACCCAGTACTTC.

The CDR3 loop is CASSSPPGEAFF. In DNA form, the CDR3 reads TGTGCCAGCAGTTCCCCCCCGGGTGAAGCTTTCTTT. The chain uses TRBV12-3 or TRBV12-4 and TRBJ1-1; D ambiguous. The CDR3 is 12 residues long. Trimming removed 4 bases from V and 7 bases from J, with 10 bases in between.

The rearrangement uses TRBV11-1 and TRBJ1-1; possibly TRBD1 for D (6 bases). Germline values: CDR1 SGHAT, CDR2 FQDESV (reference sequence). The ends were cut back, 3 bases at V and 10 bases at J, with 15 bases in the middle. The CDR3 is made up of 13 amino acids. CDR3 amino acids: CASSLNRVEGAFF. Written as DNA, the CDR3 is TGTGCCAGCAGCTTGAACAGGGTAGAGGGAGCTTTCTTT.

This clone was detected a few times. Other DNA sequences in the same sample also yield this CDR3. V and J are TRBV7-9 and TRBJ1-2; the D is unclear. The germline CDR1 and CDR2 sequences are SEHNR and FQNEAQ (reference sequence). This CDR3 has 10 amino acids. V was trimmed by 4 bases and J by 6 bases, leaving 3 bases between them. CDR3: CASSSDGYTF. The CDR3 coding sequence is TGTGCCAGCAGCTCAGATGGCTACACCTTC.

The V call is TRBV7-8, the J call TRBJ2-7; unclear D gene. The CDR3 runs to 14 residues. V gave up 3 bases and J gave up 4 bases, with 13 bases separating them. Germline CDR1 SGHVS, CDR2 FQNEAQ. Here the CDR3 reads CASSFPLGRYEQYF. CDR3 nucleotide sequence: TGTGCCAGCAGCTTCCCTCTGGGCAGGTACGAGCAGTACTTC.